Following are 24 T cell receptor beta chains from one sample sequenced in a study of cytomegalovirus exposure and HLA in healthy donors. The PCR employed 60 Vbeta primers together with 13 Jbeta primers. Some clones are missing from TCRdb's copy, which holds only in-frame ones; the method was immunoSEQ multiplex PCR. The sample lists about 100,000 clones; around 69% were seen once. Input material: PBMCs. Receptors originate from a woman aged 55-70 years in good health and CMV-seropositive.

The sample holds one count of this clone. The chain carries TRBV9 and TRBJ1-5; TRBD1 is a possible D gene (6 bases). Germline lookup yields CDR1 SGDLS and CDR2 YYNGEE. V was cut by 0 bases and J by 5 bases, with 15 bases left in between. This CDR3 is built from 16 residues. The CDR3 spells CASSVGVGGGHQPQHF. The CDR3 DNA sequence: TGTGCCAGCAGCGTAGGAGTAGGGGGGGGACATCAGCCCCAGCATTTT.

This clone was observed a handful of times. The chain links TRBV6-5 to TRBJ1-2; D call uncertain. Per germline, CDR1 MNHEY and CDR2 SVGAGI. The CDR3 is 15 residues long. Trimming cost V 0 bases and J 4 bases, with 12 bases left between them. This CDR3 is CASSYSTNGVYGYTF. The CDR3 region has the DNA TGTGCCAGCAGTTACTCGACTAACGGGGTCTATGGCTACACCTTC.

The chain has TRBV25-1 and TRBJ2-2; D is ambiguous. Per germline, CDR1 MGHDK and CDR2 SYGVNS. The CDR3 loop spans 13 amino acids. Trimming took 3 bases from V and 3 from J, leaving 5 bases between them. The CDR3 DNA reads TGTGCCAGCAGTGATCCTCACACCGGGGAGCTGTTTTTT. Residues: CASSDPHTGELFF. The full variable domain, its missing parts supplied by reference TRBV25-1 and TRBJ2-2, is EADIYQTPRYLVIGTGKKITLECSQTMGHDKMYWYQQDPGMELHLIHYSYGVNSTEKGDLSSESTVSRIRTEHFPLTLESARPSHTSQYLCASSDPHTGELFFGEGSRLTVL.

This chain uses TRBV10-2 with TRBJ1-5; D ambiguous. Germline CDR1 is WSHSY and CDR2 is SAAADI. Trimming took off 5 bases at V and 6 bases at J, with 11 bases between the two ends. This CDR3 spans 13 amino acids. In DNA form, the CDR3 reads TGCGCCAGCAGTCACGGGGTTGGTCAGCCCCAGCATTTT. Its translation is CASSHGVGQPQHF.

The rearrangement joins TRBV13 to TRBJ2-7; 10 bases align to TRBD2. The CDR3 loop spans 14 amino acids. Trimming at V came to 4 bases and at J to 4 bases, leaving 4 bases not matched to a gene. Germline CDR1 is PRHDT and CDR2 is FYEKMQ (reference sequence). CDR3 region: CASSSTSGLYEQYF. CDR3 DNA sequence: TGTGCCAGCAGCTCGACTAGCGGGTTATACGAGCAGTACTTC.

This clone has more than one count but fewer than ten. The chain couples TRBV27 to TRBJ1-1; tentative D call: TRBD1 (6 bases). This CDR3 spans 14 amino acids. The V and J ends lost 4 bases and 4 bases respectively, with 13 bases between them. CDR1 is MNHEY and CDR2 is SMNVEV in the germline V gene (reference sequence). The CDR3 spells CASSSTGPGTEAFF. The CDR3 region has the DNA TGTGCCAGCAGTTCCACAGGGCCTGGCACTGAAGCTTTCTTT.

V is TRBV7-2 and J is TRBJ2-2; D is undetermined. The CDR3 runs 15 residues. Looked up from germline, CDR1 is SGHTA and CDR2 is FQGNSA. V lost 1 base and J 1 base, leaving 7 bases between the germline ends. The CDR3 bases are TGTGCCAGCAGCTTAGGCAGGCTGAACACCGGGGAGCTGTTTTTT. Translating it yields CASSLGRLNTGELFF. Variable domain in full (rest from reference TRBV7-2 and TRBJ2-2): GAGVSQSPSNKVTEKGKDVELRCDPISGHTALYWYRQSLGQGLEFLIYFQGNSAPDKSGLPSDRFSAERTGGSVSTLTIQRTQQEDSAVYLCASSLGRLNTGELFFGEGSRLTVL.

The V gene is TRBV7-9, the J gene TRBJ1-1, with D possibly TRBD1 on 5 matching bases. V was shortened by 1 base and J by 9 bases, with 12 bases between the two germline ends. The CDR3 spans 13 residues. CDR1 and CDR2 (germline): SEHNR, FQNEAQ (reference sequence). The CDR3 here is CASSLGGAAKAFF. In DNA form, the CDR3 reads TGTGCCAGCAGCTTAGGTGGGGCGGCAAAAGCTTTCTTT. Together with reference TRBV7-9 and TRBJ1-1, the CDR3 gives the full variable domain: DTGVSQNPRHKITKRGQNVTFRCDPISEHNRLYWYRQTLGQGPEFLTYFQNEAQLEKSRLLSDRFSAERPKGSFSTLEIQRTEQGDSAMYLCASSLGGAAKAFFGQGTRLTVV.

CDR3 nucleotides: TGTGCCACCGTACGACTCGGGTTAGGAGAGCAGTACTTC. Translating gives CATVRLGLGEQYF. This sequence joins TRBV6-1 and TRBJ2-7, with D hard to call. The CDR3 is made up of 13 amino acids. From germline, CDR1 is MNHNS and CDR2 SASEGT. V was trimmed by 10 bases and J by 7 bases, leaving 20 bases between them.

In DNA form, the CDR3 reads TGTGCCAGCAGCTGGGGAGCGATCGAGCAGTACTTC. It is translated as CASSWGAIEQYF. V is TRBV7-9 and J is TRBJ2-7; weak D call: TRBD2 (5 bases). V was trimmed by 4 bases and J by 6 bases, leaving 10 bases between them. Per the germline V gene, CDR1 is SEHNR and CDR2 is FQNEAQ (reference sequence). The CDR3 loop spans 12 amino acids.

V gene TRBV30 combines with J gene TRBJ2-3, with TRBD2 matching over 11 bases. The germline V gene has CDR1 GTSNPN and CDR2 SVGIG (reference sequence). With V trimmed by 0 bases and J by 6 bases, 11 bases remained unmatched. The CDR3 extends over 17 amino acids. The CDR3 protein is CAWSVGGSGRVADTQYF. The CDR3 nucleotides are TGTGCCTGGAGTGTTGGGGGTAGCGGGAGGGTAGCGGATACGCAGTATTTT. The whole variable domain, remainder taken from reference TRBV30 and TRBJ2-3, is SQTIHQWPATLVQPVGSPLSLECTVEGTSNPNLYWYRQAAGRGLQLLFYSVGIGQISSEVPQNLSASRPQDRQFILSSKKLLLSDSGFYLCAWSVGGSGRVADTQYFGPGTRLTVL.

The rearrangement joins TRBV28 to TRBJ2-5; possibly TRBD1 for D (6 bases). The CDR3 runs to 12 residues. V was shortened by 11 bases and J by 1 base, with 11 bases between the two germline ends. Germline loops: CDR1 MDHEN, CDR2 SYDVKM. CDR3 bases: TGTGCCGCCCGGGACACCCAAGAGACCCAGTACTTC. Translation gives CAARDTQETQYF.

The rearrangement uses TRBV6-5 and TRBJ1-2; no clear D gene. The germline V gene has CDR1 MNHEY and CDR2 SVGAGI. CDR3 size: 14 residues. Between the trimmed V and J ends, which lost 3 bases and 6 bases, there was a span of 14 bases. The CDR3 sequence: CASSYLGSSDGYTF. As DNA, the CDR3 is TGTGCCAGCAGTTATCTGGGTAGCTCGGATGGCTACACCTTC.

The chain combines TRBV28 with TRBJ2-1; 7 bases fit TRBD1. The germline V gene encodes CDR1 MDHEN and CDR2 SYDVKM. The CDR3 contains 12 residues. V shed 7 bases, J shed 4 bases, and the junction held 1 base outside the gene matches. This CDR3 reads CASTGQYNEQFF. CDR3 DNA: TGTGCCAGCACGGGACAGTACAATGAGCAGTTCTTC.

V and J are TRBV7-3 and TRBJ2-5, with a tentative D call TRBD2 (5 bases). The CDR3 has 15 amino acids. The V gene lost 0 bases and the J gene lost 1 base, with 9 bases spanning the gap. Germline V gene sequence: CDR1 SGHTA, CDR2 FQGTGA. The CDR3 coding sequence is TGTGCCAGCAGCTTAACTAGTAGCGCCCAAGAGACCCAGTACTTC. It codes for CASSLTSSAQETQYF.

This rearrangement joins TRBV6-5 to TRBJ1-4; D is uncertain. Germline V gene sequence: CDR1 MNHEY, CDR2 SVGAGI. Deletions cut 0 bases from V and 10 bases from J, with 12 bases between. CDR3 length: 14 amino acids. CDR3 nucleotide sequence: TGTGCCAGCAGTTACTCGAACAGTTTTGTAAAACTGTTTTTT. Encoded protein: CASSYSNSFVKLFF.

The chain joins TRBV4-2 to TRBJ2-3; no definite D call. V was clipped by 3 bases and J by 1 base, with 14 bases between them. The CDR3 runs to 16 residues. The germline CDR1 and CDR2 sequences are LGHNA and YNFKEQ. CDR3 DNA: TGTGCCAGCAGCCAGGAAGCGAGAGCACGCACAGATACGCAGTATTTT. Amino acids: CASSQEARARTDTQYF.

CDR3 residues: CASSLRTTGELFF. CDR3 nucleotides: TGCGCCAGCAGCTTGAGAACAACCGGGGAGCTGTTTTTT. This chain joins TRBV5-1 and TRBJ2-2; D remains ambiguous. The CDR3 spans 13 residues. Germline V gives CDR1 SGHRS, CDR2 YFSETQ. V was pared by 1 base and J by 5 bases, with 6 bases between.

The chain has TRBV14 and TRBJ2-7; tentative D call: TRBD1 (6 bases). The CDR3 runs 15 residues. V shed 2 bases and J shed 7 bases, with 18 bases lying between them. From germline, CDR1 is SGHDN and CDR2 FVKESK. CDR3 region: CASSQLGGNRMEQYF. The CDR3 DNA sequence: TGTGCCAGCAGCCAATTAGGGGGAAACCGAATGGAGCAGTACTTC. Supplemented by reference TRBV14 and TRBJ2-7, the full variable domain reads EAGVTQFPSHSVIEKGQTVTLRCDPISGHDNLYWYRRVMGKEIKFLLHFVKESKQDESGMPNNRFLAERTGGTYSTLKVQPAELEDSGVYFCASSQLGGNRMEQYFGPGTRLTVT.

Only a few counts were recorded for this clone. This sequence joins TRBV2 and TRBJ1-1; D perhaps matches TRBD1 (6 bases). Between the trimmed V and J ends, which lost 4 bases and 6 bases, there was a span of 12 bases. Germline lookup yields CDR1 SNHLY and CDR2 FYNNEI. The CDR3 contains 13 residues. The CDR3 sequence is CASSAQGLAEAFF. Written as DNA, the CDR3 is TGTGCCAGCAGTGCGCAGGGGCTGGCTGAAGCTTTCTTT. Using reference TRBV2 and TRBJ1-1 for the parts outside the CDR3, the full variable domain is EPEVTQTPSHQVTQMGQEVILRCVPISNHLYFYWYRQILGQKVEFLVSFYNNEISEKSEIFDDQFSVERPDGSNFTLKIRSTKLEDSAMYFCASSAQGLAEAFFGQGTRLTVV.

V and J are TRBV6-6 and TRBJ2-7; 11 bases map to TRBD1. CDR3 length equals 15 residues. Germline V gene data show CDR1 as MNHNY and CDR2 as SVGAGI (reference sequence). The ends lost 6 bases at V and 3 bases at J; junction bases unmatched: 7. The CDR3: CASSNGQGAYYEQYF. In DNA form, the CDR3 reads TGTGCCAGCAGCAATGGACAGGGGGCGTACTACGAGCAGTACTTC.

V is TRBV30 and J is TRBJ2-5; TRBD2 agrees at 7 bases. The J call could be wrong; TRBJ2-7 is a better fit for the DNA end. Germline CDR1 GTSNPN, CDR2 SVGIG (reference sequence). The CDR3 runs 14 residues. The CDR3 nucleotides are TGTGCCTGCGCGGGGCTAGCGGTAACCTACGAGCAGTACTTC. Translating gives CACAGLAVTYEQYF.

CDR3 region: CAISGTSREGNEQFF. DNA of the CDR3: TGTGCCATCAGTGGCACTAGCAGGGAGGGCAATGAGCAGTTCTTC. The genes are TRBV10-3 and TRBJ2-1; 7 bases match TRBD2. Germline V CDR1 and CDR2: ENHRY, SYGVKD. The CDR3 runs 15 residues. V trimming: 4 bases; J trimming: 6 bases; junction bases outside the gene matches: 9.

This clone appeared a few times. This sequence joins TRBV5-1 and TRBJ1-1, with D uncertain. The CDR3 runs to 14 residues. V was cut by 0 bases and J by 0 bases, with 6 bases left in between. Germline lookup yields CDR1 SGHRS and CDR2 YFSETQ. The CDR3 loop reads CASSLVAVNTEAFF. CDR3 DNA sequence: TGCGCCAGCAGCTTGGTCGCGGTGAACACTGAAGCTTTCTTT.